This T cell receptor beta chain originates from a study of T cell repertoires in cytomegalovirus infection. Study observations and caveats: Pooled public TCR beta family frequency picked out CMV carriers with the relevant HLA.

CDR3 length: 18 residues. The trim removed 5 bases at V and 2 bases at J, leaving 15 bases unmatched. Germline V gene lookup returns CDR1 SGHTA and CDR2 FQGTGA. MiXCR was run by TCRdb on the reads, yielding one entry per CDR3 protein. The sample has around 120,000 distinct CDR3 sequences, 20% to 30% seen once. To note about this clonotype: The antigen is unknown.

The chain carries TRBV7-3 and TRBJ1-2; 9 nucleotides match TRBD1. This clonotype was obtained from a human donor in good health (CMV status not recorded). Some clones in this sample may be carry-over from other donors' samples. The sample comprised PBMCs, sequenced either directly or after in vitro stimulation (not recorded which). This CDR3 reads CASSPRRTGATTNYGYTF. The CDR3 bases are TGTGCCAGCAGCCCCAGAAGGACAGGGGCGACCACGAACTATGGCTACACCTTC.